This note documents a single TCR beta chain sequence. The sample is drawn from a study of T cell responses to AZD1222 COVID-19 vaccine. Generated by immunoSEQ multiplex PCR, the TCRdb table keeps only in-frame clones and is missing some. The sample shows fewer than 85,000 clones, roughly nine tenths of them seen only once. The source of this sequence is an adult in good health. The source material was peripheral blood, sampled on day 0 of AZD1222 vaccination.

The CDR3 here is CASSYNLGQFRNEQFF. The CDR3, as DNA: TGTGCCAGCAGTTACAACTTGGGACAGTTTAGGAATGAGCAGTTCTTC. The V gene is TRBV6-2 or TRBV6-3, the J gene TRBJ2-1; the match to TRBD1 covers 7 bases. The ends lost 2 bases at V and 7 bases at J; junction bases unmatched: 11. CDR3 length: 16 residues. Germline CDR1 and CDR2: MNHEY and SVGEGT.